This TCR beta chain emerged from a study of T cell responses to AZD1222 COVID-19 vaccine. General observations from the study: Epitopes outside B.1.351 and B.1.1.7 mutated regions reportedly drew nearly half of spike TCRs. Vaccination with two AZD1222 doses was followed by a rise in Spike-specific TCR breadth and depth.

As to this clone: Its antigen is not identified. The sample contains more than one DNA sequence encoding this CDR3.

This CDR3 comprises 14 residues. The V gene's germline CDR1 is SGHRS and CDR2 YFSETQ. V lost 2 bases and J 0 bases, leaving 5 bases between the germline ends. Profiling relied on immunoSEQ multiplex PCR, and the TCRdb table lists in-frame clones only, not all of them. Of 150,000 to 200,000 clones listed, about nine tenths were seen once; the top ten hold about 1.8%. This specimen was peripheral blood, taken 28 days after the second AZD1222 dose. This chain uses TRBV5-1 with TRBJ2-2, with D hard to call. This TCR derives from an adult who received the AZD1222 COVID-19 vaccine. The CDR3 spells CASSLTANTGELFF. The CDR3 bases are TGCGCCAGCAGCTTAACGGCGAACACCGGGGAGCTGTTTTTT.